The rows below give T cell receptor beta chains drawn from one sample of a study of cytomegalovirus exposure and HLA in healthy donors. Produced via immunoSEQ multiplex PCR; TCRdb's table is partial and in-frame only. This sample has a few hundred thousand clones, with 80% to 95% found just once. Sequenced input: PBMCs. The receptor source for this set is a girl aged 2 to 9 in good health and CMV-seronegative. Both conserved end residues are part of each CDR3. Fields, in order: clone size, V gene, J gene, D gene, CDR3 protein, CDR3 DNA. D genes are given only for firm matches. Where a row states a size, it is once, few, many or the class of an expanded clone; other rows omit it.

abundance: -
v_gene: TRBV6-5
j_gene: TRBJ1-5
d_gene: TRBD1
CDR3aa: CASRSNGQGIQPQHF
CDR3nt: TGTGCCAGCAGGTCTAACGGACAGGGCATTCAGCCCCAGCATTTT

abundance: -
v_gene: TRBV5-1
j_gene: TRBJ2-5
d_gene: TRBD1
CDR3aa: CASSVTGQVRETQYF
CDR3nt: TGCGCCAGCAGCGTAACGGGACAGGTGCGAGAGACCCAGTACTTC

abundance: few
v_gene: TRBV5-4
j_gene: TRBJ1-1
d_gene: -
CDR3aa: CASSSFGGSEEAFF
CDR3nt: TGTGCCAGCAGCTCCTTTGGGGGCAGCGAAGAAGCTTTCTTT

abundance: -
v_gene: TRBV30
j_gene: TRBJ2-2
d_gene: TRBD2
CDR3aa: CAWMASGGELFF
CDR3nt: TGTGCCTGGATGGCTAGCGGCGGGGAGCTGTTTTTT

abundance: -
v_gene: TRBV19
j_gene: TRBJ1-2
d_gene: TRBD1
CDR3aa: CASSTGTGGHYGYTF
CDR3nt: TGTGCCAGTAGTACGGGGACAGGGGGACACTATGGCTACACCTTC

abundance: -
v_gene: TRBV6-6
j_gene: TRBJ2-2
d_gene: -
CDR3aa: CASLGSAGELFF
CDR3nt: TGTGCCAGCCTTGGCTCCGCCGGGGAGCTGTTTTTT

abundance: -
v_gene: TRBV6-5
j_gene: TRBJ1-2
d_gene: TRBD1
CDR3aa: CASRGGQGLYGYTF
CDR3nt: TGTGCCAGCAGGGGTGGACAGGGGTTGTATGGCTACACCTTC

abundance: -
v_gene: TRBV5-5
j_gene: TRBJ2-7
d_gene: TRBD2
CDR3aa: CASSPGGASSYEQYF
CDR3nt: TGTGCCAGCAGCCCGGGGGGAGCCAGCTCCTACGAGCAGTACTTC

abundance: -
v_gene: TRBV27
j_gene: TRBJ1-5
d_gene: -
CDR3aa: CASSLTRTVNQPQHF
CDR3nt: TGTGCCAGCAGTTTAACTCGGACTGTCAATCAGCCCCAGCATTTT

abundance: -
v_gene: TRBV5-1
j_gene: TRBJ1-1
d_gene: TRBD1
CDR3aa: CASSPRGLPEAFF
CDR3nt: TGCGCCAGCAGCCCCAGGGGGCTTCCTGAAGCTTTCTTT